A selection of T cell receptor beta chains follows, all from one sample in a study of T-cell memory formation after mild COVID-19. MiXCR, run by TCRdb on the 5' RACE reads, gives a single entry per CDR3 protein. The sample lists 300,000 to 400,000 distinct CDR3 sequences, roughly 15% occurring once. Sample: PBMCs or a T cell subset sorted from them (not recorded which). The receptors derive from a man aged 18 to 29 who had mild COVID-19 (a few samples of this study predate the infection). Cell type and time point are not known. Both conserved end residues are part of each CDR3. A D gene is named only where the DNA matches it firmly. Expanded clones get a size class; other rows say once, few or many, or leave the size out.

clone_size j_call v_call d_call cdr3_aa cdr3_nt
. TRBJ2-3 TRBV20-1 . CSARSASDTQYF TGCAGTGCTAGAAGTGCCTCAGATACGCAGTATTTT
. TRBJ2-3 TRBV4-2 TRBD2 CSSSQGTSGPDTQYF TGTTCCAGCAGCCAAGGCACTAGCGGGCCAGATACGCAGTATTTT
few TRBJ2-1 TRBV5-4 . CASSPALADRYNEQFF TGTGCCAGCAGCCCCGCCCTAGCGGACAGATACAATGAGCAGTTCTTC
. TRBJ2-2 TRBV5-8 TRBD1 CASSSGDRGAGELFF TGTGCCAGCAGTTCTGGGGACAGGGGCGCCGGGGAGCTGTTTTTT
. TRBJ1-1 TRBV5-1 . CASSLEGVGWDGLEAFF TGCGCCAGCAGCTTGGAAGGCGTGGGGTGGGATGGCCTTGAAGCTTTCTTT
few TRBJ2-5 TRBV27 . CASSLQAGPQRAQYF TGTGCCAGCAGTTTACAGGCAGGTCCACAACGGGCCCAGTACTTC
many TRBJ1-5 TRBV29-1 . CSVAGRGNQPQHF TGCAGCGTGGCGGGCAGGGGCAATCAGCCCCAGCATTTT
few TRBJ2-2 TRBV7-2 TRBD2 CASSLLSATSGGVSGELFF TGTGCCAGCAGCTTATTGAGTGCGACTAGCGGGGGGGTCAGCGGGGAGCTGTTTTTT
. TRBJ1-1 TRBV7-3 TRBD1 CASSRDRGLEAFF TGTGCCAGCAGTCGGGACAGGGGTCTTGAAGCTTTCTTT
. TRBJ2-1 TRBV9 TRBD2 CASSVVPAGGRGEQFF TGTGCCAGCAGCGTAGTCCCAGCGGGGGGGCGTGGTGAGCAGTTCTTC
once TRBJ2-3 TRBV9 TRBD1 CASSVAGTGGLDTQYF TGTGCCAGCAGCGTAGCCGGAACAGGGGGTTTAGATACGCAGTATTTT
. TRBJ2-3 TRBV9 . CASSVGLEWGVNTQYF TGTGCCAGCAGCGTCGGACTCGAATGGGGGGTGAATACGCAGTATTTT
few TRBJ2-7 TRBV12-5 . CASGPKDSWTYEQYF TGTGCTAGTGGTCCGAAAGACTCATGGACCTACGAGCAGTACTTC
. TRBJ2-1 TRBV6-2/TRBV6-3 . CASSYVLPSYNEQFF TGTGCCAGCAGTTACGTGTTACCCTCCTACAATGAGCAGTTCTTC
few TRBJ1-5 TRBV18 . CASSLDRSPMPQHF TGTGCCAGCTCACTCGACAGGTCCCCTATGCCCCAGCATTTT
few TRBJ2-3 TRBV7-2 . CASSLWGGGTDTQYF TGTGCCAGCAGCTTGTGGGGTGGAGGCACAGATACGCAGTATTTT
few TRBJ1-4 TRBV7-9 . CASSSTPGRPANEKLFF TGTGCCAGCAGCTCAACCCCGGGACGGCCAGCTAATGAAAAACTGTTTTTT
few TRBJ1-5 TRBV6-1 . CASRIYRVNGDQPQHF TGTGCCAGCAGGATCTACAGGGTGAATGGGGATCAGCCCCAGCATTTT
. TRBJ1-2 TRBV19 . CASSMENYGYTF TGTGCCAGTAGTATGGAGAACTATGGCTACACCTTC
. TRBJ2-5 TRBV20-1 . CSARDGTFLETQYF TGCAGTGCTAGAGACGGGACTTTCCTGGAGACCCAGTACTTC
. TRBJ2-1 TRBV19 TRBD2 CASSTSGGQQFF TGTGCCAGTAGTACATCGGGGGGGCAACAGTTCTTC
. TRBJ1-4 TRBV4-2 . CASSPREFNEKLFF TGTGCCAGCAGCCCCAGGGAATTTAATGAAAAACTGTTTTTT
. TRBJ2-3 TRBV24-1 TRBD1 CATSDPRTGGDTQYF TGTGCCACCAGTGATCCCCGGACAGGTGGGGATACGCAGTATTTT
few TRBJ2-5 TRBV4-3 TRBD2 CASSQDTGTSLQETQYF TGCGCCAGCAGCCAGGATACCGGGACTAGCCTCCAAGAGACCCAGTACTTC